The source of this T cell receptor beta chain is a study of blood T cell repertoires in COVID-19. The V segment lost 6 bases and the J segment 9 bases; nucleotides outside the gene matches: 4. The CDR3 length is 11 residues. In germline, CDR1 is MDHEN, CDR2 SYDVKM. Authors' processing steps: Amplification from reference gene primers served as the basis for estimated nucleated cell counts. The method was immunoSEQ multiplex PCR; TCRdb's version includes in-frame clones alone and lacks a portion of them. D and trimming come from the DNA, and the V and J calls and clone size come from that table. Here the sample spans approximately 390,000 clones, more than 75% being singletons. The Seattle patients joined while their infection was active and were tracked longitudinally afterward.

The TCR was taken from a woman aged 55-70 years with COVID-19, enrolled during active disease. The sequenced sample consisted of peripheral blood. The chain joins TRBV28 to TRBJ1-1, with TRBD1 identical over 7 bases. The CDR3 region has the DNA TGTGCCAGCAGGCGACAGGGACAAGCTTTCTTT. It codes for CASRRQGQAFF.